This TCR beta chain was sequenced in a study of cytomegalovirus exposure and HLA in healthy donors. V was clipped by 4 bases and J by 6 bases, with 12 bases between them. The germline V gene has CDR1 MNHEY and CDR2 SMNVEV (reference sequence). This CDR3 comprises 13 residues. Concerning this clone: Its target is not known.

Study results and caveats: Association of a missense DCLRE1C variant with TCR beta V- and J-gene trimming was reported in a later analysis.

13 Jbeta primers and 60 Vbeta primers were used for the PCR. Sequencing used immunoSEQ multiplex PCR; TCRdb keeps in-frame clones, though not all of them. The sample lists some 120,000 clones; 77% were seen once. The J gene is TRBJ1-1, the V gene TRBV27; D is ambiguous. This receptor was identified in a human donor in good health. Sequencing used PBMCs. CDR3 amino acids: CASSYGRSAEAFF. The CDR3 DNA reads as TGTGCCAGCAGTTACGGCCGAAGCGCTGAAGCTTTCTTT.